This record covers a single T cell receptor (beta chain). Its antigen is undetermined. The authors reverse transcribed all of the isolated RNA, so sequencing captured expressed TCRB transcripts. Only in-frame clones appear in the TCRdb table, and some are missing; sequencing was by immunoSEQ multiplex PCR. The sample includes approximately 600,000 clones, over 10% seen only once; the top ten take more than 0.09%. This sample is part of a study of beta chain features in type 1 diabetes. Study information: Patient and healthy donor groups were alike in age, gender and cell yields. Sorted cells, roughly 100,000,000 in number, were examined across all samples.

V trimming: 2 bases; J trimming: 4 bases; junction bases outside the gene matches: 5. This CDR3 is 14 amino acids long. Per germline, CDR1 PRHDT and CDR2 FYEKMQ (reference sequence). Study conclusions and caveats: Type 1 diabetes patients showed a moderate but significant shortening of TCRB CDR3s in all four CD4+ subsets. With patients and controls alike, PCR might favor shorter templates to an equal degree. Reads derived from cDNA could over-represent cells showing high TCR expression.

What was sequenced was naive CD4+ T cells from blood. This clonotype was obtained from a man younger than 40 with type 1 diabetes. The V gene is TRBV13, the J gene TRBJ2-7; 7 bases are a match to TRBD1. CDR3: CASSLRQGVYEQYF. In DNA form, the CDR3 reads TGTGCCAGCAGCTTAAGACAGGGCGTATACGAGCAGTACTTC.